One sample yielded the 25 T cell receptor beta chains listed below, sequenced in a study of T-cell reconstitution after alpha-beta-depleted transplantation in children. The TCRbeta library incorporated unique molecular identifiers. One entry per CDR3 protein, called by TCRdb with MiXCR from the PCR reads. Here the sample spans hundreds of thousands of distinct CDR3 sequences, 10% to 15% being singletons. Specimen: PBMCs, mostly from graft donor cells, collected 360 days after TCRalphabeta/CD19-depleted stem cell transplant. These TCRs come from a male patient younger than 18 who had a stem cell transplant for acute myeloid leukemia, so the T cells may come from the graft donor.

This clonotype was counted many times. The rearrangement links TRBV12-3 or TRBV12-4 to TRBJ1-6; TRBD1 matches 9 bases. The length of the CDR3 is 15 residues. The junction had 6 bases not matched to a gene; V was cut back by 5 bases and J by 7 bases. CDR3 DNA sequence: TGTGCCAGCAGTAAACAGGGGGCTGCAAATTCACCCCTCCACTTT. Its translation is CASSKQGAANSPLHF.

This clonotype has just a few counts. CDR3 loop: CASSGGGVRNTGELFF. The CDR3, as DNA: TGTGCCAGCAGCGGGGGCGGGGTGAGGAACACCGGGGAGCTGTTTTTT. The chain carries TRBV6-1 and TRBJ2-2; tentatively, D is TRBD1 or TRBD2 (6 bases each). The CDR3 is made up of 16 amino acids. CDR1 is MNHNS and CDR2 is SASEGT in the germline V gene. V was clipped by 6 bases and J by 1 base, with 15 bases between them.

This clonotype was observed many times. CDR3 residues: CASSMTGSGIQYF. CDR3 nucleotide sequence: TGTGCCAGCAGCATGACAGGGAGTGGCATTCAGTACTTC. This sequence joins TRBV7-2 and TRBJ2-4, with TRBD1 matching 7 bases. Trimming cost V 5 bases and J 9 bases; bases outside gene matches: 7. CDR3 size: 13 residues. Germline CDR1 reads SGHTA; CDR2 reads FQGNSA.

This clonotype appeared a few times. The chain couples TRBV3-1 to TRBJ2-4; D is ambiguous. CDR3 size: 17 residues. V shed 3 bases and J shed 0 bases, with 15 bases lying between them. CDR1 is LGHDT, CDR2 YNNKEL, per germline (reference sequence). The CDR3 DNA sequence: TGTGCCAGCAGCCACCCGCGGCGGACCCTAGCCAAAAACATTCAGTACTTC. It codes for CASSHPRRTLAKNIQYF.

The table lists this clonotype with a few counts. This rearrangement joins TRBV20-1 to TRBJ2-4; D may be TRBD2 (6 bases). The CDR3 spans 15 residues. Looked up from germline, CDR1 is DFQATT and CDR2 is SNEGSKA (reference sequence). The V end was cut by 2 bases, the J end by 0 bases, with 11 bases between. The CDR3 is CSARLPAGAKNIQYF. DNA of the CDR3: TGCAGTGCTAGACTCCCAGCGGGAGCCAAAAACATTCAGTACTTC.

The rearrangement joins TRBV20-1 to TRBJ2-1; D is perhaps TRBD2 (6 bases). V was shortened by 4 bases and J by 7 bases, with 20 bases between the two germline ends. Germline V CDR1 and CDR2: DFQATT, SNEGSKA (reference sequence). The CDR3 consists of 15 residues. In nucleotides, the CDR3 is TGCAGTGCTAAGATCTGGTTGGCGGGACGGAATGAGCAGTTCTTC. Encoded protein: CSAKIWLAGRNEQFF.

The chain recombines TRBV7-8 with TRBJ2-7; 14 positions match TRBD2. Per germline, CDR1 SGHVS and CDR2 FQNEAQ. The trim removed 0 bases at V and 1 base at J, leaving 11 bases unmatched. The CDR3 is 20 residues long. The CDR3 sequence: CASSLARLAGGPAPSYEQYF. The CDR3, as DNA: TGTGCCAGCAGCTTAGCTCGACTAGCGGGAGGGCCAGCCCCTTCCTACGAGCAGTACTTC. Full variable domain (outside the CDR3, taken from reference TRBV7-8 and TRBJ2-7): GAGVSQSPRYKVAKRGQDVALRCDPISGHVSLFWYQQALGQGPEFLTYFQNEAQLDKSGLPSDRFFAERPEGSVSTLKIQRTQQEDSAVYLCASSLARLAGGPAPSYEQYFGPGTRLTVT.

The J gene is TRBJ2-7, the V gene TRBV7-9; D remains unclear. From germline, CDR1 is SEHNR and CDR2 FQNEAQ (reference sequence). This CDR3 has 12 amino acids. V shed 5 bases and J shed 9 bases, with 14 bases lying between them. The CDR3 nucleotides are TGTGCCAGCAGCCTCATGGCCCTGCGGCAGTACTTC. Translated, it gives CASSLMALRQYF.

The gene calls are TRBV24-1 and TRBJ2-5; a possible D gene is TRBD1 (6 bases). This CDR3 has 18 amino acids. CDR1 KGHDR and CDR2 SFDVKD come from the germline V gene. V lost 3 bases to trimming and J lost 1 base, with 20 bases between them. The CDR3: CATSDPRGDRPLQETQYF. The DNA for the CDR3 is TGTGCCACCAGTGATCCCCGAGGAGACAGGCCCCTCCAAGAGACCCAGTACTTC.

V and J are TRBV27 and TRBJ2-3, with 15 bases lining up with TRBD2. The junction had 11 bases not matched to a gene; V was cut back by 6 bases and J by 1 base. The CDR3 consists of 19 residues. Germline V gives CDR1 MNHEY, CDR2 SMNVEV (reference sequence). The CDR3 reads CASSPYGLAGGRGTDTQYF. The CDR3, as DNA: TGTGCCAGCAGCCCGTATGGACTAGCGGGAGGGCGGGGCACAGATACGCAGTATTTT.

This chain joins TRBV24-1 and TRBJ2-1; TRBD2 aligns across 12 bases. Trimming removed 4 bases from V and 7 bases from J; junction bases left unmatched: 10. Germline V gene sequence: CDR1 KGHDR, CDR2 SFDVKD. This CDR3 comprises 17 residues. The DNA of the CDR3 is TGTGCCACCAGTGAGCTGACTAGCGGGAGTTCTAGGAATGAGCAGTTCTTC. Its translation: CATSELTSGSSRNEQFF.

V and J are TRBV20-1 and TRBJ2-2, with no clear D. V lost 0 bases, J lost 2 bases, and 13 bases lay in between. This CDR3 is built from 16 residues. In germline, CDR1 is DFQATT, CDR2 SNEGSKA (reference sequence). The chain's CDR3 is CSARDRGLTNTGELFF. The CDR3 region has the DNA TGCAGTGCTAGAGATCGAGGCCTAACCAACACCGGGGAGCTGTTTTTT.

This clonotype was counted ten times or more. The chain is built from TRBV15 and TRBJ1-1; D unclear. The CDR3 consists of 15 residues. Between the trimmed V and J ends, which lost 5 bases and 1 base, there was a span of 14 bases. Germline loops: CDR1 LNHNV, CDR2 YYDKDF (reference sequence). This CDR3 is CATSPRRGANTEAFF. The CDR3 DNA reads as TGTGCCACCAGCCCCCGGCGGGGAGCGAACACTGAAGCTTTCTTT.

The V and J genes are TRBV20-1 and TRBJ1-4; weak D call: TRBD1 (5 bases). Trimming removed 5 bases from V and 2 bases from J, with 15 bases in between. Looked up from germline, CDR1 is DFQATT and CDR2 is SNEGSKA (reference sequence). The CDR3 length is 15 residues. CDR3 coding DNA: TGCAGTGCTCAGGTCCCGGGGGGTACTAATGAAAAACTGTTTTTT. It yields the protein CSAQVPGGTNEKLFF.

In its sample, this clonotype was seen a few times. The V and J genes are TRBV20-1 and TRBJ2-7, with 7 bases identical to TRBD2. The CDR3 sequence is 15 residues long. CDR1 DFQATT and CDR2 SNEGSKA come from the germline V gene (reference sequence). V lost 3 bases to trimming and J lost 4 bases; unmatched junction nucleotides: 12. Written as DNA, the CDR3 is TGCAGTGCTAGGAGCCCCCTGGGAGGGGTTTACGAGCAGTACTTC. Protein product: CSARSPLGGVYEQYF.

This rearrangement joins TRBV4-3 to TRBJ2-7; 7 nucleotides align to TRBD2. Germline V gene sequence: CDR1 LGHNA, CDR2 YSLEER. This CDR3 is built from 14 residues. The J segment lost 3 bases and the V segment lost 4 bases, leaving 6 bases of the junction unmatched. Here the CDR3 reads CASSRSGQGYEQYF. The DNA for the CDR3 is TGCGCCAGCAGCCGTAGCGGGCAGGGCTACGAGCAGTACTTC.

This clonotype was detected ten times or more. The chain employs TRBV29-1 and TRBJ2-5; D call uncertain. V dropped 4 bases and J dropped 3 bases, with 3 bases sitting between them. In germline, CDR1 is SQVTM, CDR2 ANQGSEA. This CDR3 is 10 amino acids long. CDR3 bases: TGCAGCGTTGGAGAAGAGACCCAGTACTTC. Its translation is CSVGEETQYF.

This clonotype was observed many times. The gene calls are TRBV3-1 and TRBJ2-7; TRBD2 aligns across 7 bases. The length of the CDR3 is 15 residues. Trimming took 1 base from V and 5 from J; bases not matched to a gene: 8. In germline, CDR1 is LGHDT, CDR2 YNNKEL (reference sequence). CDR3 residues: CASSQVRTRGHEQYF. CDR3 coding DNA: TGTGCCAGCAGCCAAGTCCGGACTAGAGGCCACGAGCAGTACTTC.

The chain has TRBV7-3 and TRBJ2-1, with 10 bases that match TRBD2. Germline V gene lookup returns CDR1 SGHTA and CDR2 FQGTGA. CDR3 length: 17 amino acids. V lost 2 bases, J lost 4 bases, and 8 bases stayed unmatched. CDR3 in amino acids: CASSLGWASGGYNEQFF. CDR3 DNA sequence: TGTGCCAGCAGCTTAGGGTGGGCTAGCGGGGGTTACAATGAGCAGTTCTTC. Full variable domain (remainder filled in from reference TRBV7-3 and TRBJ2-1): GAGVSQTPSNKVTEKGKYVELRCDPISGHTALYWYRQSLGQGPEFLIYFQGTGAADDSGLPNDRFFAVRPEGSVSTLKIQRTERGDSAVYLCASSLGWASGGYNEQFFGPGTRLTVL.

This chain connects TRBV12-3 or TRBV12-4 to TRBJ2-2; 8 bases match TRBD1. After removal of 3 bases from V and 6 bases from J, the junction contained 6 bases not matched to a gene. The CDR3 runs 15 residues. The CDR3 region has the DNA TGTGCCAGCAGTTTGGGGACAGGAAGGTCCGGGGAGCTGTTTTTT. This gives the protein CASSLGTGRSGELFF.

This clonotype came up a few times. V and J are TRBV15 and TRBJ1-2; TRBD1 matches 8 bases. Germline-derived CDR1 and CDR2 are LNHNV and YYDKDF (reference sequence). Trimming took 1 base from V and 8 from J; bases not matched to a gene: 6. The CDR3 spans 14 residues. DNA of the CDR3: TGTGCCACCAGCAGAGCGGGCACAGGGGGGGGCTACACCTTC. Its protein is CATSRAGTGGGYTF.

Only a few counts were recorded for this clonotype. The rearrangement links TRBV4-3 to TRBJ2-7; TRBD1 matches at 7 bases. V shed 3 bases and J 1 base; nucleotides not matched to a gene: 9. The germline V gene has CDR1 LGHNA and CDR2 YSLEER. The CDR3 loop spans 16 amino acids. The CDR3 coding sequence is TGCGCCAGCAGCCACCGGACAGGAACGGCTTCCTACGAGCAGTACTTC. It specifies CASSHRTGTASYEQYF.

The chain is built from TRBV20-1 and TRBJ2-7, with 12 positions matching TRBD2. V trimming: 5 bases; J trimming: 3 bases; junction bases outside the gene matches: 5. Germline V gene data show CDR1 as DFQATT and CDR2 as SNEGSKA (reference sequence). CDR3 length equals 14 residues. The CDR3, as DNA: TGCAGTGCTGAGACTAGCGGGGGACTCTACGAGCAGTACTTC. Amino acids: CSAETSGGLYEQYF.

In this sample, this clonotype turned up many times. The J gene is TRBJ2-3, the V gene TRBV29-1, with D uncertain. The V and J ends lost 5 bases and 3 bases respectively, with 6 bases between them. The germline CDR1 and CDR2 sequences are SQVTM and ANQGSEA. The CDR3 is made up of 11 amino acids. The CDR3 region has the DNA TGCAGCGTTTTTCGAACAGATACGCAGTATTTT. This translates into CSVFRTDTQYF.

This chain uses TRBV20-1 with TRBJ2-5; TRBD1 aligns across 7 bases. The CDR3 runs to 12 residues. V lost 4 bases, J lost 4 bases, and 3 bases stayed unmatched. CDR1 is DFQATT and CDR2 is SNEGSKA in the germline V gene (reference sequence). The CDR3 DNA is TGCAGTGCTAACAGGGGCGGAGAGACCCAGTACTTC. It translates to CSANRGGETQYF.